These 3 T cell receptor beta chains originate from one sample sequenced in a study of spatial heterogeneity in lung cancer. TCRdb itself ran the 5' RACE reads through MiXCR, one entry per CDR3 protein. The table includes under 150,000 distinct CDR3 sequences, 10% to 11% detected once. Time point reported: blood at routine non-recurrence follow-up after resection. The sequences come from PBMCs, collected at follow-up. These receptors were collected from a female donor with early-stage non-small cell lung cancer.

This clonotype was seen a few times. The J gene is TRBJ2-1, the V gene TRBV5-1; TRBD2 aligns across 8 bases. Germline assignment: CDR1 SGHRS and CDR2 YFSETQ. Unmatched junction bases numbered 16, after V lost 6 bases and J lost 8 bases. CDR3 length equals 16 residues. As DNA, the CDR3 is TGCGCCAGCACCTCGGGACTAGGAACATTTGGAGATGAGCAGTTCTTC. This encodes CASTSGLGTFGDEQFF.

In its sample, this clonotype was seen a few times. The chain combines TRBV28 with TRBJ2-1; D is perhaps TRBD2 (6 bases). V was shortened by 5 bases and J by 0 bases, with 20 bases between the two germline ends. The CDR3 is 18 residues long. The germline V gene has CDR1 MDHEN and CDR2 SYDVKM. CDR3 nucleotides: TGTGCCAGCAGTCCACCGGGACTTCGGCGTCTCTCCTACAATGAGCAGTTCTTC. Translation gives CASSPPGLRRLSYNEQFF.

This chain uses TRBV4-1 with TRBJ2-2; D gene uncertain. The CDR3 runs to 12 residues. Trimming took 2 bases from V and 7 from J, leaving 5 bases between them. The germline CDR1 and CDR2 sequences are MGHRA and YSYEKL. The CDR3 bases are TGCGCCAGCAGCCAAATGTTCGGGGAGCTGTTTTTT. This encodes CASSQMFGELFF.